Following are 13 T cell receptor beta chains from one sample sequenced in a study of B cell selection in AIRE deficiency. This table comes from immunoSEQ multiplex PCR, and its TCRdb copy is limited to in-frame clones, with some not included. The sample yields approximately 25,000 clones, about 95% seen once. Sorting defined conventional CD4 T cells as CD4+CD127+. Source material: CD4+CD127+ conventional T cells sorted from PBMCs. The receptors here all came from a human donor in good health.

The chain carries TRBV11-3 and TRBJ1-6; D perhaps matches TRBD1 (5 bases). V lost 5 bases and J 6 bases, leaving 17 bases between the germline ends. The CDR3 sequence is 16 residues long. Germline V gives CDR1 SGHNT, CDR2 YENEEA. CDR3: CASSRGGGSPNSPLHF. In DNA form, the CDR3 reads TGTGCCAGCAGCCGCGGGGGAGGGTCACCTAATTCACCCCTCCACTTT. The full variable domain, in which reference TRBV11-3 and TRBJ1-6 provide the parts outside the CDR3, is EAGVVQSPRYKIIEKKQPVAFWCNPISGHNTLYWYLQNLGQGPELLIRYENEEAVDDSQLPKDRFSAERLKGVDSTLKIQPAELGDSAVYLCASSRGGGSPNSPLHFGNGTRLTVT.

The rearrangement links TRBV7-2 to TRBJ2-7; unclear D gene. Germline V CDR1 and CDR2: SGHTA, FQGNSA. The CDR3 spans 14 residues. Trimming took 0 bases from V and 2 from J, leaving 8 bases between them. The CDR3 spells CASSLATAAYEQYF. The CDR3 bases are TGTGCCAGCAGCTTAGCCACTGCCGCCTACGAGCAGTACTTC.

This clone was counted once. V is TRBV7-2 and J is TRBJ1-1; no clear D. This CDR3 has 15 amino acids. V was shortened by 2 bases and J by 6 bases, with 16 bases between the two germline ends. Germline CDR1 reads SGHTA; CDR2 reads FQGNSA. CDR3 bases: TGTGCCAGCAGCTTATACCGACGGCATCATGCTGAAGCTTTCTTT. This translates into CASSLYRRHHAEAFF.

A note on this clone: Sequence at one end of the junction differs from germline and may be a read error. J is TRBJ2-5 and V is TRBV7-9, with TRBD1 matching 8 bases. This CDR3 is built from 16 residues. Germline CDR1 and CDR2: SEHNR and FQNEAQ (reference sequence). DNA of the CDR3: TGTGCCAGCAGCCCCGAGTCTGTGTTTCCAGGGGGCAGAGGGGACTTC. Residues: CASSPESVFPGGRGDF.

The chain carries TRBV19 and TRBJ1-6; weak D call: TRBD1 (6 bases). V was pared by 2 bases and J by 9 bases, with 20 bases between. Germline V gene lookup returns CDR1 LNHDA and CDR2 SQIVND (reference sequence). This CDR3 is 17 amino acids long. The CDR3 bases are TGTGCCAGTAGTATACAGCCAGGGGTTCGGGCGGGTTCACCCCTCCACTTT. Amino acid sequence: CASSIQPGVRAGSPLHF. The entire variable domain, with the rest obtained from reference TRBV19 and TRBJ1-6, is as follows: DGGITQSPKYLFRKEGQNVTLSCEQNLNHDAMYWYRQDPGQGLRLIYYSQIVNDFQKGDIAEGYSVSREKKESFPLTVTSAQKNPTAFYLCASSIQPGVRAGSPLHFGNGTRLTVT.

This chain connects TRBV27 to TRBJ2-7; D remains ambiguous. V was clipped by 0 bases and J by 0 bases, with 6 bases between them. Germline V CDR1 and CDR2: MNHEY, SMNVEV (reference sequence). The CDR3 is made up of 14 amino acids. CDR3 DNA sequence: TGTGCCAGCAGTTTATCAGTCGCCTCCTACGAGCAGTACTTC. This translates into CASSLSVASYEQYF.

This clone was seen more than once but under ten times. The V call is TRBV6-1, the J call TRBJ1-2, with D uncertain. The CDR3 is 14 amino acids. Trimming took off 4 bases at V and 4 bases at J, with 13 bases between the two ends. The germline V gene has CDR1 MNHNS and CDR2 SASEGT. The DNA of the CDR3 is TGTGCCAGCAGTGTCACATCAGGTGGCTATGGCTACACCTTC. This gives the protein CASSVTSGGYGYTF.

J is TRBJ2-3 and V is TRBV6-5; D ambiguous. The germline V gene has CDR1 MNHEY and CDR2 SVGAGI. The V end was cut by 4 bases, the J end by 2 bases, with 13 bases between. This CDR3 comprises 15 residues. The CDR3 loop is CASSSSWTATDTQYF. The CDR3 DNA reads TGTGCCAGCAGTTCCTCCTGGACGGCCACAGATACGCAGTATTTT.

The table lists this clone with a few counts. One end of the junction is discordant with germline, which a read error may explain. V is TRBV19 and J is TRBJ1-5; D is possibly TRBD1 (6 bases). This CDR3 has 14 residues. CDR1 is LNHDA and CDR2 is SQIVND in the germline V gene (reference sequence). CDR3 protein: CASSLDRWVQPQHF. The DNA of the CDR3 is TGTGCCAGTAGTCTAGACAGGTGGGTTCAGCCCCAGCATTTT.

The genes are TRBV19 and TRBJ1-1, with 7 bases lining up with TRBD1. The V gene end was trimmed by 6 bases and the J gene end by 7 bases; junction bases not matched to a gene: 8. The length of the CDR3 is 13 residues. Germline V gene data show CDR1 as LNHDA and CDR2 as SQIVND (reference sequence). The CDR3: CASRTTRDSEAFF. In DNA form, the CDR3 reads TGTGCCAGTAGGACAACCCGGGACAGTGAAGCTTTCTTT.

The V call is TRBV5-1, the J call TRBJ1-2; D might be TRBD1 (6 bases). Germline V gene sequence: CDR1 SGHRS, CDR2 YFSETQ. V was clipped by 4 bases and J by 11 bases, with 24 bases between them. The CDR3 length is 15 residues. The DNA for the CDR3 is TGCGCCAGCAGCCAACAGGGTTTGGGAGCTTCTGGGTACACCTTC. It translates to CASSQQGLGASGYTF.

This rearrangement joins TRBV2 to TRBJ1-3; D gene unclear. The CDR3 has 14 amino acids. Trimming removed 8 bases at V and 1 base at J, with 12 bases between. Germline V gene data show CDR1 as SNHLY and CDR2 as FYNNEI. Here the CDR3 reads CASQRSLSGNTIYF. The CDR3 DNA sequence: TGTGCCAGCCAAAGGTCTCTATCTGGAAACACCATATATTTT.

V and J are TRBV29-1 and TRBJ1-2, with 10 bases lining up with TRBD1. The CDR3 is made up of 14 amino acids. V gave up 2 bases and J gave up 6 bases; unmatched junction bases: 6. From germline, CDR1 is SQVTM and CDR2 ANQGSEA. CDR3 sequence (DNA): TGCAGCGTTGAATCGGGACAGGGGAATCATGGCTACACCTTC. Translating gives CSVESGQGNHGYTF.